This T cell receptor beta chain originates from a study of T cell changes during pregnancy in multiple sclerosis (dated by TCRdb to about 2019). In terms of the full investigation: Changes in the T cell repertoire over the course of pregnancy were examined in this study in women with multiple sclerosis.

Comments on this clone: Its target antigen remains unknown. Base quality data are lacking; no much larger clone is found one base away.

Libraries were constructed by the immunoSEQ multiplex PCR assay. TCRdb limited this immuneACCESS table to in-frame rearrangements with V and J called. A share of clones is missing; checked studies link under half to unresolved V genes, and the rest is unexplained. The sample table shows tens of thousands of clones, and about 92% are seen once. The top ten clones comprise approximately 0.6% of the sample. The CDR3 has 15 amino acids, counting the end cysteine and phenylalanine. Kept here is only the CDR3 DNA, which spans 45 bases and is read in frame from base 1. The germline V gene yields KGHSH for CDR1 and LQKENI for CDR2. Trimming leaves V shorter by 4 bases and J shorter by 6 bases, with the junction holding 6 bases beyond the gene matches.

Sequenced material: CD4+ T cells from peripheral blood mononuclear cells, taken after pregnancy. This sequence was found in a female donor with multiple sclerosis, enrolled in a pregnancy study. The sequence links TRBV18 to TRBJ2-1, and 10 junctional nucleotides match TRBD2. The nucleotide sequence is TGTGCCAGCTCACAAACTAGCGGGGTAGGCAATGAGCAGTTCTTC. The translation is CASSQTSGVGNEQFF. The CDR3, completed at both ends by the reference TRBV18 and TRBJ2-1 genes, gives the full variable domain NAGVMQNPRHLVRRRGQEARLRCSPMKGHSHVYWYRQLPEEGLKFMVYLQKENIIDESGMPKERFSAEFPKEGPSILRIQQVVRGDSAAYFCASSQTSGVGNEQFFGPGTRLTVL.